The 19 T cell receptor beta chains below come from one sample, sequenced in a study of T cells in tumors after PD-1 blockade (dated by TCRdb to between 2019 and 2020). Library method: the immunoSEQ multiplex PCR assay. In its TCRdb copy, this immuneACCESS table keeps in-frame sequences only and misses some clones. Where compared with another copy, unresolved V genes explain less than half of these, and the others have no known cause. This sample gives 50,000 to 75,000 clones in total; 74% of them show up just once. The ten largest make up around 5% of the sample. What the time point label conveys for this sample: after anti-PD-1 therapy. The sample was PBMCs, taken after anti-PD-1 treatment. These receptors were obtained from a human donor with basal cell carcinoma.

CDR3 coding DNA: TGTGCCAGCAGTTCAGTCGGGAAAACCGGGGAGCTGTTTTTT. Its protein product is CASSSVGKTGELFF. V and J are TRBV6-2 or TRBV6-3 and TRBJ2-2; possible D gene TRBD2, 5 bases. Trimming removed 4 bases at V and 5 bases at J, with 11 bases between. The length of the CDR3 is 14 residues. Germline V gene sequence: CDR1 MNHEY, CDR2 SVGEGT.

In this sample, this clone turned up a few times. As DNA, the CDR3 is TGCGCCAGCAGCCAAGATGGGGGGGGGCCCTTCAATCAGCCCCAGCATTTT. This sequence encodes CASSQDGGGPFNQPQHF. The V gene is TRBV4-1, the J gene TRBJ1-5; possibly TRBD1 for D (6 bases). Trimming removed 0 bases at V and 3 bases at J, with 15 bases between. Germline V lookup: CDR1 MGHRA, CDR2 YSYEKL. The CDR3 has 17 amino acids.

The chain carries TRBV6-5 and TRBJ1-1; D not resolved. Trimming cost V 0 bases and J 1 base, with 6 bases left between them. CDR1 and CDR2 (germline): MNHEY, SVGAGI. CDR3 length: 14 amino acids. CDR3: CASSYSGRNTEAFF. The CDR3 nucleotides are TGTGCCAGCAGTTACTCCGGGAGGAACACTGAAGCTTTCTTT.

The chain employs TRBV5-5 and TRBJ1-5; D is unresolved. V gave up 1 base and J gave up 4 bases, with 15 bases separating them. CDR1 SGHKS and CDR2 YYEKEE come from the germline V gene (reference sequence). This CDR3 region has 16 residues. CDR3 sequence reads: CASSLLQPPANQPQHF. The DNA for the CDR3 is TGTGCCAGCAGCTTGCTCCAGCCCCCGGCGAATCAGCCCCAGCATTTT.

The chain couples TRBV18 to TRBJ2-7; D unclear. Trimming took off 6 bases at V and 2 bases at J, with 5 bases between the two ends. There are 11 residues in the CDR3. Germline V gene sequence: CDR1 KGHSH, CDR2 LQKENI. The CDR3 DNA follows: TGTGCCAGCTCTGTCGCCTACGAGCAGTACTTC. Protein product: CASSVAYEQYF. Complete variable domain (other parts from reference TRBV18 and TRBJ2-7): NAGVMQNPRHLVRRRGQEARLRCSPMKGHSHVYWYRQLPEEGLKFMVYLQKENIIDESGMPKERFSAEFPKEGPSILRIQQVVRGDSAAYFCASSVAYEQYFGPGTRLTVT.

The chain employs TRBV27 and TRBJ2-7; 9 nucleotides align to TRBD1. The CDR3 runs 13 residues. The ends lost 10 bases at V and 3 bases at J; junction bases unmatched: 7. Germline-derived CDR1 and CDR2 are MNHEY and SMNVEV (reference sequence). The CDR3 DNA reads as TGTGCCACCACACCGGGACAGGGCTACGAGCAGTACTTC. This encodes CATTPGQGYEQYF.

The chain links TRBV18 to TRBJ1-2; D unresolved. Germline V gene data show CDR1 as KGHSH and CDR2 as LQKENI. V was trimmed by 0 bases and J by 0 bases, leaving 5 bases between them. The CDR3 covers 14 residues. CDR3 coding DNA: TGTGCCAGCTCACCACCGTCAGCTAACTATGGCTACACCTTC. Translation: CASSPPSANYGYTF.

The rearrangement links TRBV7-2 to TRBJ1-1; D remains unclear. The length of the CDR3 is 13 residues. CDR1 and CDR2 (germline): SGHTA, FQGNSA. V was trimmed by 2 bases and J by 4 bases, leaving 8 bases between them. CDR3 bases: TGTGCCAGCAGCTTAACCAGGTCCACTGAAGCTTTCTTT. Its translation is CASSLTRSTEAFF. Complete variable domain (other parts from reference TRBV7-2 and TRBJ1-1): GAGVSQSPSNKVTEKGKDVELRCDPISGHTALYWYRQSLGQGLEFLIYFQGNSAPDKSGLPSDRFSAERTGGSVSTLTIQRTQQEDSAVYLCASSLTRSTEAFFGQGTRLTVV.

The CDR3 here is CASSQGAGVYTEAFF. CDR3 in DNA: TGTGCCAGCAGCCAAGGTGCGGGGGTGTACACTGAAGCTTTCTTT. The rearrangement uses TRBV3-1 (or the pseudogene TRBV3-2) and TRBJ1-1; D might be TRBD1 (5 bases). V shed 1 base and J shed 3 bases, with 12 bases lying between them. Germline assignment: CDR1 LGHDT and CDR2 YNNKEL (reference sequence). The CDR3 runs to 15 residues.

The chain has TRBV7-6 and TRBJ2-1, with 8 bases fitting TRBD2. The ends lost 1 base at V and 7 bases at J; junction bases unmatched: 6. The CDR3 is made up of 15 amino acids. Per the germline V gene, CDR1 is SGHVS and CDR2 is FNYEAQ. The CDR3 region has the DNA TGTGCCAGCAGCTTAGGCGGGGGGCCTTTGAATGAGCAGTTCTTC. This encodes CASSLGGGPLNEQFF.

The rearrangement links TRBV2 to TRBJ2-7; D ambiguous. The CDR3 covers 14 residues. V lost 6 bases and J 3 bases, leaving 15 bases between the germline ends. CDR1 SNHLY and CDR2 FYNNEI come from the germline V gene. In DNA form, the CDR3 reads TGTGCCAGCAGAGAGTCCCCAGGAAGCTACGAGCAGTACTTC. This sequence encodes CASRESPGSYEQYF.

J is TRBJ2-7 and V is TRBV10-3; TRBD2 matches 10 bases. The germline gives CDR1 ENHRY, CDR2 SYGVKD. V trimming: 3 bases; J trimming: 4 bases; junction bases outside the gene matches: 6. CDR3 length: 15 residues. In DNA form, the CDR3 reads TGTGCCATCAGTGACCGGACTAGCGGAAAATACGAGCAGTACTTC. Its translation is CAISDRTSGKYEQYF.

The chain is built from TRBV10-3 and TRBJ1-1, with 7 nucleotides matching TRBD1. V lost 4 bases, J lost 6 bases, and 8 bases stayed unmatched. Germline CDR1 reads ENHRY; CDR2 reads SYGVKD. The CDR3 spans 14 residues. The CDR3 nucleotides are TGTGCCATCAGTGGGGGACAGCCGGTGGCTGAAGCTTTCTTT. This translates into CAISGGQPVAEAFF.

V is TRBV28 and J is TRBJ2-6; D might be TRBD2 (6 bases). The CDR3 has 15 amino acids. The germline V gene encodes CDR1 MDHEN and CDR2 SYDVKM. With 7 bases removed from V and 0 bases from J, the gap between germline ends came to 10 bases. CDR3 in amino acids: CASTFGSSGANVLTF. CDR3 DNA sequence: TGTGCCAGCACCTTCGGGAGCTCTGGGGCCAACGTCCTGACTTTC.

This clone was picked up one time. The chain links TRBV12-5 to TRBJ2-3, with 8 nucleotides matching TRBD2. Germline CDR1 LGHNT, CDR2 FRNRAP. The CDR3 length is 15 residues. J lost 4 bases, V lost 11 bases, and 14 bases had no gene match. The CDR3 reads CARGGARGASDTQYF. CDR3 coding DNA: TGTGCTCGGGGGGGGGCGAGGGGGGCATCAGATACGCAGTATTTT. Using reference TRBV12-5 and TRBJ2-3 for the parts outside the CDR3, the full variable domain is DARVTQTPRHKVTEMGQEVTMRCQPILGHNTVFWYRQTMMQGLELLAYFRNRAPLDDSGMPKDRFSAEMPDATLATLKIQPSEPRDSAVYFCARGGARGASDTQYFGPGTRLTVL.

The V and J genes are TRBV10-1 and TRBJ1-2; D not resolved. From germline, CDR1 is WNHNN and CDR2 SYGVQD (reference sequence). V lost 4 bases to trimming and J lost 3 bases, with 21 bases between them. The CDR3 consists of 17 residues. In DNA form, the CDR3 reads TGCGCCAGCAGTGCAACAAGGACTCTTTGGCAGGACTATGGCTACACCTTC. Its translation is CASSATRTLWQDYGYTF.

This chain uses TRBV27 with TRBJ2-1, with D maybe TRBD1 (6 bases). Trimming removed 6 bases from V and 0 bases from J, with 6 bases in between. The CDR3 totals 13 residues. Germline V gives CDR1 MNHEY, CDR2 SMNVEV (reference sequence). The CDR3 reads CASSRGSYNEQFF. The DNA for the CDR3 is TGTGCCAGCAGCAGGGGCTCCTACAATGAGCAGTTCTTC.

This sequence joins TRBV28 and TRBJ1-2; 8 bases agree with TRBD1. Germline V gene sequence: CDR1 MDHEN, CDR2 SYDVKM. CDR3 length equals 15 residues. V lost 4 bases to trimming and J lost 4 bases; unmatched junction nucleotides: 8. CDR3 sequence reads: CASSSIKGQGYGYTF. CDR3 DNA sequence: TGTGCCAGCAGTTCGATCAAAGGACAGGGCTATGGCTACACCTTC.

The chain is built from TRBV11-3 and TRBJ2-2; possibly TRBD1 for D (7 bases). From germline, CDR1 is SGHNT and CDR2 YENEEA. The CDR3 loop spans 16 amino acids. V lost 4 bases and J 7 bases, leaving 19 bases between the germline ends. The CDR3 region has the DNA TGTGCCAGCAGCTCTGGAACTACAGGGGAGGTCGGGGAGCTGTTTTTT. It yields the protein CASSSGTTGEVGELFF.